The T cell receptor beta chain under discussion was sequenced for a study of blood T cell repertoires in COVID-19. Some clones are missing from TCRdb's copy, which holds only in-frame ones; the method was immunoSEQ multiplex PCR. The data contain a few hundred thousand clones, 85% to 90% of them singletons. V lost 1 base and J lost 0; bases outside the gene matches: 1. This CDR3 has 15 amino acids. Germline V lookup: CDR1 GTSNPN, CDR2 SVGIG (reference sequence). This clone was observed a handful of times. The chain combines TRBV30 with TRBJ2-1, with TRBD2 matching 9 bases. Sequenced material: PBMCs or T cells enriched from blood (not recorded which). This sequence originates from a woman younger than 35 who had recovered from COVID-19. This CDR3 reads CAWSELAGSYNEQFF. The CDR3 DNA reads TGTGCCTGGAGTGAACTAGCGGGCTCCTACAATGAGCAGTTCTTC.